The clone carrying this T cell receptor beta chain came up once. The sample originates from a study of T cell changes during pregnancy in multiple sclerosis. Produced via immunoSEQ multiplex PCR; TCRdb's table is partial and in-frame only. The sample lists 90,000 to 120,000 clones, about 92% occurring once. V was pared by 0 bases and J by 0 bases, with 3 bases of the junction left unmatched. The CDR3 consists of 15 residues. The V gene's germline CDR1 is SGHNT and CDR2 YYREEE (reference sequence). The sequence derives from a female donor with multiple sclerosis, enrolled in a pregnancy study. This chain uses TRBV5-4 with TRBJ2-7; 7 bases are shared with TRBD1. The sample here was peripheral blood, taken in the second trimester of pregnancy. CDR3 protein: CASSLATGSSYEQYF. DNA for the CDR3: TGTGCCAGCAGCTTGGCGACAGGGAGCTCCTACGAGCAGTACTTC.